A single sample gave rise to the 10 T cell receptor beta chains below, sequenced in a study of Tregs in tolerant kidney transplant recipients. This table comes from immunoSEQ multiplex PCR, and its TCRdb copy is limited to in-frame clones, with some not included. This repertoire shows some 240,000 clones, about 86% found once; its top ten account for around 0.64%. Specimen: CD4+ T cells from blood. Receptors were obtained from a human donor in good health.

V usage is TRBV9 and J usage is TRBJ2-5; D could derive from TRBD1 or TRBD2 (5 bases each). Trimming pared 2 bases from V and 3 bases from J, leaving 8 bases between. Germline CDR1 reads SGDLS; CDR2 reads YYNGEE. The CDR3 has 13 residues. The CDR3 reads CASSVREKETQYF. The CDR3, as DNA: TGTGCCAGCAGCGTCAGGGAGAAAGAGACCCAGTACTTC.

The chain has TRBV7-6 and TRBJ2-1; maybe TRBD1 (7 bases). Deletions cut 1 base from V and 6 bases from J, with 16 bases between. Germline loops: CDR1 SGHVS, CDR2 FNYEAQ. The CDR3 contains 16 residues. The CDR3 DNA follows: TGTGCCAGCAGCTTAGTAGGCCCCCAGGGGGGCAATGAGCAGTTCTTC. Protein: CASSLVGPQGGNEQFF.

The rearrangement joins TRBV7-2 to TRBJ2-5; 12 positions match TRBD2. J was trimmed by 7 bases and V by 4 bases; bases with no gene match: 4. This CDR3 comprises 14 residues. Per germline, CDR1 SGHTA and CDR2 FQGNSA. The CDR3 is CASSSPGLAGTQYF. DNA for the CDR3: TGTGCCAGCAGCTCACCGGGACTAGCGGGGACCCAGTACTTC.

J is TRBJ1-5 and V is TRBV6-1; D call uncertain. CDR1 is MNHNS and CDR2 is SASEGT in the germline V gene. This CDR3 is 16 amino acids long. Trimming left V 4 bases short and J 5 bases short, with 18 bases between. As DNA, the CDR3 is TGTGCCAGCAGTGTACCTCCATCGCCGCGGGATCAGCCCCAGCATTTT. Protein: CASSVPPSPRDQPQHF.

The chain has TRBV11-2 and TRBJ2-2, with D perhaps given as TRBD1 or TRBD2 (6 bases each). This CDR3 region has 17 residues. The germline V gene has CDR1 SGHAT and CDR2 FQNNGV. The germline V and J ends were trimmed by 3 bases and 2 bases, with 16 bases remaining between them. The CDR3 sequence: CASSLGRGGPNTGELFF. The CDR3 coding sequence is TGTGCCAGCAGCTTGGGCAGGGGAGGACCTAACACCGGGGAGCTGTTTTTT. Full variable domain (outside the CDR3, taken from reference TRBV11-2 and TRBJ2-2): EAGVAQSPRYKIIEKRQSVAFWCNPISGHATLYWYQQILGQGPKLLIQFQNNGVVDDSQLPKDRFSAERLKGVDSTLKIQPAKLEDSAVYLCASSLGRGGPNTGELFFGEGSRLTVL.

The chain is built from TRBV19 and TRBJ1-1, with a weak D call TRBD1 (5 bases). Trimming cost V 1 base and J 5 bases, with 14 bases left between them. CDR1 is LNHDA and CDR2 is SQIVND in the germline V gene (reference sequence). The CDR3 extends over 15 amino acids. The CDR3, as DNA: TGTGCCAGTAGTATAGCCCTCCGGGGCCGGACTGAAGCTTTCTTT. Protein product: CASSIALRGRTEAFF.

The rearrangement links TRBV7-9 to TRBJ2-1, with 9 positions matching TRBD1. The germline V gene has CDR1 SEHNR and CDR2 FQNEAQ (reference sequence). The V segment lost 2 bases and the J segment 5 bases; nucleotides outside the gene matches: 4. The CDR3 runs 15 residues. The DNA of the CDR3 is TGTGCCAGCAGCTTAATGGGACAGGGAAACAATGAGCAGTTCTTC. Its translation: CASSLMGQGNNEQFF.

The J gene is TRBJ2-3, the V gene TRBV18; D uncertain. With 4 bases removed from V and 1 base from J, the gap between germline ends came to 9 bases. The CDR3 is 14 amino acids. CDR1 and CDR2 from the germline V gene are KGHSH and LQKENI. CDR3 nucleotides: TGTGCCAGCTCACAAAATGCAGGCACAGATACGCAGTATTTT. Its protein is CASSQNAGTDTQYF.

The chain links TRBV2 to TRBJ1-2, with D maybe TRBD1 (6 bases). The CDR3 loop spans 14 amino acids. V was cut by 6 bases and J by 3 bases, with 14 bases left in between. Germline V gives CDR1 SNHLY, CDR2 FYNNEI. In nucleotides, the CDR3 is TGTGCCAGCAGAGAGACAGGCCCGGACTATGGCTACACCTTC. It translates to CASRETGPDYGYTF.

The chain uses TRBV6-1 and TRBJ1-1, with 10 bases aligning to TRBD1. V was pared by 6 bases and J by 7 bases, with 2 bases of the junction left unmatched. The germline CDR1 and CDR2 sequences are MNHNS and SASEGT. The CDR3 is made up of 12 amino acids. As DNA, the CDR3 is TGTGCCAGCAGCCGGGACAGGGGTGAAGCTTTCTTT. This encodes CASSRDRGEAFF.